This T cell receptor beta chain is from a study of blood T cell repertoires in COVID-19. Study details: COVID-19 samples from acute and convalescent phases originated in the United States, Italy and Spain. PBMCs, B-cell-depleted T cells, or T cells provided the cDNA or gDNA that made up the material.

The junction had 10 bases not matched to a gene; V was cut back by 5 bases and J by 4 bases. Germline V gene data show CDR1 as SGHTA and CDR2 as FQGNSA. This CDR3 region has 16 residues. In the source study's methods: From reference gene primer amplification, estimates of nucleated cell counts were derived. Assay: immunoSEQ multiplex PCR; the TCRdb copy retains only in-frame clones and omits some. The V and J calls and clone size were taken over from that table, and D and trimming were inferred from the DNA. Among some 150,000 clones listed, about 88% were seen once. The receptor's source is a woman aged 70-85 years with acute or convalescent COVID-19. Sequencing was done on a sample of peripheral blood. The chain employs TRBV7-2 and TRBJ1-1, with TRBD1 identical over 10 bases. The CDR3 reads CASSPRTGGLGTEAFF. The CDR3 DNA reads as TGTGCCAGCAGCCCTAGGACAGGGGGTTTGGGCACTGAAGCTTTCTTT.